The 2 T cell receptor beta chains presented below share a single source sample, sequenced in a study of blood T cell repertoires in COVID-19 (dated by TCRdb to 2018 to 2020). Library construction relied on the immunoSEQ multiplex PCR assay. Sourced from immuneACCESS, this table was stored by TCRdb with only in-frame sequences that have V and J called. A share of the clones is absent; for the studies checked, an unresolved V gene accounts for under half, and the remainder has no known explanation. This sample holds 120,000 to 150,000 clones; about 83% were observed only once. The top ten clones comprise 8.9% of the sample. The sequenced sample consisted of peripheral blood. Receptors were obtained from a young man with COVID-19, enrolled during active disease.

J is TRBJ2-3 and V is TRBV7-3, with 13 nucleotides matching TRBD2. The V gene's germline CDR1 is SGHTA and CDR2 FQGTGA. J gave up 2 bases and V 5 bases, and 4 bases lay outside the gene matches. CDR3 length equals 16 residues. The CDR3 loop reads CASSPGTSGNTDTQYF. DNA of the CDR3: TGTGCCAGCAGCCCGGGGACTAGCGGGAACACAGATACGCAGTATTTT.

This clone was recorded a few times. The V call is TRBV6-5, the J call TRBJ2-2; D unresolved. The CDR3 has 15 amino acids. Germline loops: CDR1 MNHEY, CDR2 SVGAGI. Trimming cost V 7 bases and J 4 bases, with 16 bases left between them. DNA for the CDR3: TGTGCCAGCACCCAGTGGTCAAGTTCCACCGGGGAGCTGTTTTTT. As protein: CASTQWSSSTGELFF.